These 30 T cell receptor beta chains came from one sample sequenced in a study of cytomegalovirus exposure and HLA in healthy donors. The primer mix had 60 Vbeta and 13 Jbeta primers. Only in-frame clones appear in the TCRdb table, and some are missing; sequencing was by immunoSEQ multiplex PCR. The table lists some 120,000 clones, more than 80% of them singletons. The material sequenced was PBMCs. These receptors originate from a man aged 40-49 years in good health and CMV-seronegative.

The genes are TRBV6-5 and TRBJ1-2; D is possibly TRBD1 (6 bases). The CDR3 is 13 residues long. The germline gives CDR1 MNHEY, CDR2 SVGAGI. Trimming removed 5 bases at V and 12 bases at J, with 19 bases between. Here the CDR3 reads CASSREPQGRHTF. DNA for the CDR3: TGTGCCAGCAGTCGGGAACCACAGGGCCGTCACACCTTC.

This chain links TRBV28 with TRBJ2-1; the D is unclear. Per the germline V gene, CDR1 is MDHEN and CDR2 is SYDVKM. The CDR3 has 16 amino acids. The V end lost 1 base, the J end lost 0 bases, and 10 bases lay between the germline ends. CDR3 DNA sequence: TGTGCCAGCAGTTTATATAGCTCCCCCTCCTACAATGAGCAGTTCTTC. Amino acids: CASSLYSSPSYNEQFF. Using reference TRBV28 and TRBJ2-1 for the parts outside the CDR3, the full variable domain is DVKVTQSSRYLVKRTGEKVFLECVQDMDHENMFWYRQDPGLGLRLIYFSYDVKMKEKGDIPEGYSVSREKKERFSLILESASTNQTSMYLCASSLYSSPSYNEQFFGPGTRLTVL.

The V gene is TRBV6-1, the J gene TRBJ2-5; 12 nucleotides match TRBD2. Germline V gene data show CDR1 as MNHNS and CDR2 as SASEGT. V gave up 8 bases and J gave up 4 bases; unmatched junction bases: 5. The CDR3 spans 14 residues. In DNA, the CDR3 is TGTGCCAGCTCTAGCGGGGGGGCGGGAGAGACCCAGTACTTC. It codes for CASSSGGAGETQYF.

The rearrangement joins TRBV6-4 to TRBJ2-7; D may be TRBD2 (6 bases). The V end was cut by 2 bases, the J end by 2 bases, with 16 bases between. In germline, CDR1 is MRHNA, CDR2 SNTAGT. This CDR3 is 16 amino acids long. The CDR3 coding sequence is TGTGCCAGCAGTGACGGGAGGAGCTTTCAAACCTACGAGCAGTACTTC. This gives the protein CASSDGRSFQTYEQYF.

The V call is TRBV27, the J call TRBJ2-5; D may be TRBD1 (6 bases). The CDR3 contains 17 residues. Germline V gene lookup returns CDR1 MNHEY and CDR2 SMNVEV (reference sequence). Between the trimmed V and J ends, which lost 2 bases and 1 base, there was a span of 17 bases. The CDR3 DNA reads as TGTGCCAGCAGTTTAAGGCGGACCCTGGGGGCCCAAGAGACCCAGTACTTC. This codes for CASSLRRTLGAQETQYF.

As regards this clone: At one end, the junction sequence differs from germline, possibly due to a read error. The V gene is TRBV7-9, the J gene TRBJ2-7, with TRBD2 as a possible D gene (5 bases). Germline-derived CDR1 and CDR2 are SEHNR and FQNEAQ (reference sequence). The CDR3 spans 14 residues. The CDR3 DNA reads TGTGCCAGCAGCCTAGCCTTAGAGGAATACGAGCAGTACTTC. Its translation: CASSLALEEYEQYF.

J is TRBJ2-7 and V is TRBV5-1, with 9 nucleotides matching TRBD1. The length of the CDR3 is 14 residues. Germline lookup yields CDR1 SGHRS and CDR2 YFSETQ. Germline trimming cut 4 bases from V and 5 bases from J; bases unmatched to any gene: 7. CDR3 region: CASSPGQGFDEQYF. In DNA form, the CDR3 reads TGCGCCAGCAGCCCGGGACAGGGTTTCGACGAGCAGTACTTC.

The chain is built from TRBV28 and TRBJ2-1; 7 bases are a match to TRBD2. Trimming removed 6 bases from V and 4 bases from J; junction bases left unmatched: 9. This CDR3 comprises 15 residues. In germline, CDR1 is MDHEN, CDR2 SYDVKM. CDR3 region: CASRVGRGSYNEQFF. The CDR3 region has the DNA TGTGCCAGCAGGGTCGGGCGGGGGAGTTACAATGAGCAGTTCTTC.

The chain employs TRBV6-5 and TRBJ1-5; D ambiguous. From germline, CDR1 is MNHEY and CDR2 SVGAGI. The length of the CDR3 is 14 residues. The ends were cut back, 6 bases at V and 5 bases at J, with 14 bases in the middle. The CDR3 bases are TGTGCCAGCAGCGCCCGGGCGAGGGATCAGCCCCAGCATTTT. Translation gives CASSARARDQPQHF.

The chain is built from TRBV11-2 and TRBJ2-5; possibly TRBD1 for D (5 bases). The length of the CDR3 is 15 residues. Germline CDR1 reads SGHAT; CDR2 reads FQNNGV. V lost 3 bases and J lost 3, with 14 bases in between. Here the CDR3 reads CASSFSTGREETQYF. In nucleotides, the CDR3 is TGTGCCAGCAGCTTTAGCACAGGCCGGGAAGAGACCCAGTACTTC. Together with reference TRBV11-2 and TRBJ2-5, the CDR3 gives the full variable domain: EAGVAQSPRYKIIEKRQSVAFWCNPISGHATLYWYQQILGQGPKLLIQFQNNGVVDDSQLPKDRFSAERLKGVDSTLKIQPAKLEDSAVYLCASSFSTGREETQYFGPGTRLLVL.

The chain is built from TRBV2 and TRBJ1-1; D is possibly TRBD1 (5 bases). CDR1 is SNHLY, CDR2 FYNNEI, per germline. Trimming removed 6 bases at V and 3 bases at J, with 14 bases between. The CDR3 runs 14 residues. The CDR3 nucleotides are TGTGCCAGCAGCGGGGGGACCTGGGACACTGAAGCTTTCTTT. The encoded protein is CASSGGTWDTEAFF.

V is TRBV15 and J is TRBJ2-5; weak D call: TRBD1 (5 bases). The ends were cut back, 8 bases at V and 2 bases at J, with 15 bases in the middle. Germline assignment: CDR1 LNHNV and CDR2 YYDKDF (reference sequence). CDR3 size: 14 residues. The CDR3 DNA is TGTGCCACCGGTGTACGTCAGGGACAAGAGACCCAGTACTTC. Translation gives CATGVRQGQETQYF. Variable domain in full (rest from reference TRBV15 and TRBJ2-5): DAMVIQNPRYQVTQFGKPVTLSCSQTLNHNVMYWYQQKSSQAPKLLFHYYDKDFNNEADTPDNFQSRRPNTSFCFLDIRSPGLGDTAMYLCATGVRQGQETQYFGPGTRLLVL.

The gene calls are TRBV30 and TRBJ1-4, with D possibly TRBD1 on 6 matching bases. Trimming left V 1 base short and J 8 bases short, with 11 bases between. This CDR3 is 13 amino acids long. Germline V CDR1 and CDR2: GTSNPN, SVGIG (reference sequence). CDR3 loop: CAWSEETGEKLFF. The CDR3, as DNA: TGTGCCTGGAGTGAAGAAACAGGGGAAAAACTGTTTTTT.

V usage is TRBV7-3 and J usage is TRBJ1-3; D is possibly TRBD1 (5 bases). CDR1 and CDR2 (germline): SGHTA, FQGTGA. Deletions cut 1 base from V and 0 bases from J, with 22 bases between. The CDR3 contains 20 residues. Here the CDR3 reads CASSLKAPGRRTSSGNTIYF. The CDR3 DNA sequence: TGTGCCAGCAGCTTAAAAGCCCCCGGACGTAGGACAAGCTCTGGAAACACCATATATTTT.

V is TRBV6-5 and J is TRBJ1-2; possible D gene TRBD1, 6 bases. Trimming left V 5 bases short and J 2 bases short, with 15 bases between. CDR1 is MNHEY, CDR2 SVGAGI, per germline. CDR3 length: 15 amino acids. CDR3 DNA sequence: TGTGCCAGCAGTGCGAACCAGGGGAACAACTATGGCTACACCTTC. This gives the protein CASSANQGNNYGYTF.

This clone has more than one count but fewer than ten. This sequence joins TRBV10-2 and TRBJ1-2; D is ambiguous. Deletions cut 10 bases from V and 4 bases from J, with 22 bases between. The germline CDR1 and CDR2 sequences are WSHSY and SAAADI. This CDR3 spans 15 amino acids. The CDR3 protein is CATAKGTADAYGYTF. The CDR3 region has the DNA TGCGCCACCGCCAAAGGTACCGCGGATGCCTATGGCTACACCTTC.

The DNA of the CDR3 is TGTGCCAGCAGTCCGGGACAGGGGAAGTCACCCCTCCACTTT. Protein product: CASSPGQGKSPLHF. This chain uses TRBV28 with TRBJ1-6; TRBD1 matches 10 bases. There are 14 residues in the CDR3. In germline, CDR1 is MDHEN, CDR2 SYDVKM. Trimming cost V 5 bases and J 10 bases; bases outside gene matches: 5. Full variable domain (rest looked up from reference TRBV28 and TRBJ1-6): DVKVTQSSRYLVKRTGEKVFLECVQDMDHENMFWYRQDPGLGLRLIYFSYDVKMKEKGDIPEGYSVSREKKERFSLILESASTNQTSMYLCASSPGQGKSPLHFGNGTRLTVT.

The V and J genes are TRBV2 and TRBJ1-6; D perhaps matches TRBD1 (5 bases). V gave up 8 bases and J gave up 8 bases, with 13 bases separating them. The CDR3 has 13 residues. Looked up from germline, CDR1 is SNHLY and CDR2 is FYNNEI. The CDR3 DNA reads as TGTGCCAGCGCCCGGGGGGTATATTCACCCCTCCACTTT. As protein: CASARGVYSPLHF. The whole variable domain, remainder taken from reference TRBV2 and TRBJ1-6, is EPEVTQTPSHQVTQMGQEVILRCVPISNHLYFYWYRQILGQKVEFLVSFYNNEISEKSEIFDDQFSVERPDGSNFTLKIRSTKLEDSAMYFCASARGVYSPLHFGNGTRLTVT.

The V call is TRBV18, the J call TRBJ2-2; 8 positions match TRBD2. After removal of 3 bases from V and 6 bases from J, the junction contained 6 bases not matched to a gene. CDR1 and CDR2 from the germline V gene are KGHSH and LQKENI. The CDR3 consists of 15 residues. CDR3 in amino acids: CASSPSGITSGELFF. For the CDR3, the DNA is TGTGCCAGCTCACCTAGCGGGATTACCTCCGGGGAGCTGTTTTTT.

The rearrangement uses TRBV9 and TRBJ1-2, with 8 positions matching TRBD1. Per the germline V gene, CDR1 is SGDLS and CDR2 is YYNGEE. CDR3 size: 14 residues. The V and J ends lost 3 bases and 5 bases, in that order; junction bases with no gene match: 6. The CDR3 here is CASSAMTGVYGYTF. CDR3 DNA sequence: TGTGCCAGCAGCGCCATGACAGGGGTTTATGGCTACACCTTC.

CDR3 DNA: TGTGCCAGCTCTGGAATGACTAGCGGGAGACCGAGTCCCTACGAGCAGTACTTC. Protein sequence: CASSGMTSGRPSPYEQYF. The genes are TRBV5-6 and TRBJ2-7, with 12 bases identical to TRBD2. Per germline, CDR1 SGHDT and CDR2 YYEEEE. This CDR3 has 18 residues. V gave up 7 bases and J gave up 2 bases; unmatched junction bases: 16. The full variable domain, with the rest looked up from reference TRBV5-6 and TRBJ2-7, is DAGVTQSPTHLIKTRGQQVTLRCSPKSGHDTVSWYQQALGQGPQFIFQYYEEEERQRGNFPDRFSGHQFPNYSSELNVNALLLGDSALYLCASSGMTSGRPSPYEQYFGPGTRLTVT.

The chain links TRBV6-1 to TRBJ1-5; weak D call: TRBD1 (5 bases). The V end was cut by 5 bases, the J end by 6 bases, with 17 bases between. This CDR3 is 15 amino acids long. Germline V lookup: CDR1 MNHNS, CDR2 SASEGT. The CDR3, as DNA: TGTGCCAGCAGTCTGACAGACCGGGGGGGTCAGCCCCAGCATTTT. It translates to CASSLTDRGGQPQHF.

The CDR3 sequence is CASRQGISYEQYV. CDR3 coding DNA: TGTGCCAGCAGACAGGGAATCAGTTACGAGCAGTACGTC. V gene TRBV6-1 combines with J gene TRBJ2-7, with D possibly TRBD1 on 6 matching bases. This CDR3 comprises 13 residues. Germline lookup yields CDR1 MNHNS and CDR2 SASEGT. V lost 6 bases, J lost 4 bases, and 13 bases lay in between.

This chain uses TRBV9 with TRBJ2-1, with D hard to call. CDR1 is SGDLS and CDR2 is YYNGEE in the germline V gene. Trimming cost V 0 bases and J 3 bases, with 10 bases left between them. The CDR3 sequence is 15 residues long. CDR3 in DNA: TGTGCCAGCAGCGTAGCAGGTTCTTTCTACAATGAGCAGTTCTTC. Translated: CASSVAGSFYNEQFF.

V gene TRBV29-1 combines with J gene TRBJ2-2, with D uncertain. This CDR3 region has 14 residues. Trimming stripped 1 base from V and 0 bases from J, with 6 bases between. Germline CDR1 reads SQVTM; CDR2 reads ANQGSEA. The DNA of the CDR3 is TGCAGCGTTGAAGGAGCGACGAACACCGGGGAGCTGTTTTTT. Translated, it gives CSVEGATNTGELFF.

The chain combines TRBV28 with TRBJ1-2; perhaps TRBD1 as D (6 bases). The CDR3 contains 13 residues. Trimming pared 1 base from V and 7 bases from J, leaving 10 bases between. The germline V gene encodes CDR1 MDHEN and CDR2 SYDVKM. This chain's CDR3 is CASSLSGVGGYTF. The CDR3 DNA reads TGTGCCAGCAGTTTATCAGGGGTTGGTGGCTACACCTTC.

Worth noting for this clone: One junction end does not reproduce the germline sequence, and a read error may be involved. V gene TRBV11-3 combines with J gene TRBJ2-1, with 7 positions matching TRBD2. The germline V gene has CDR1 SGHNT and CDR2 YENEEA. The CDR3 consists of 14 residues. The CDR3 reads CASSIDGTINEQFF. The DNA of the CDR3 is TGTGCCAGCAGCATAGACGGGACTATCAATGAGCAGTTCTTC.

This chain connects TRBV19 to TRBJ1-4; TRBD1 matches 7 bases. The CDR3 consists of 14 residues. Germline V gene lookup returns CDR1 LNHDA and CDR2 SQIVND (reference sequence). Trimming took 7 bases from V and 3 from J; bases not matched to a gene: 5. CDR3 DNA sequence: TGTGCCAGTAACAACAGGGGTTCTAATGAAAAACTGTTTTTT. The encoded protein is CASNNRGSNEKLFF.

This rearrangement joins TRBV5-1 to TRBJ2-3, with 9 bases fitting TRBD2. This CDR3 is built from 15 residues. Germline trimming cut 5 bases from V and 4 bases from J; bases unmatched to any gene: 8. Germline-derived CDR1 and CDR2 are SGHRS and YFSETQ. The CDR3 spells CASRRGLAIPDTQYF. The DNA for the CDR3 is TGCGCCAGCAGAAGGGGACTAGCAATTCCAGATACGCAGTATTTT.

In this sample, this clone turned up a few times. The J gene is TRBJ2-7, the V gene TRBV28, with D perhaps TRBD1 (5 bases). Per the germline V gene, CDR1 is MDHEN and CDR2 is SYDVKM. This CDR3 has 17 amino acids. The V end lost 0 bases, the J end lost 2 bases, and 17 bases lay between the germline ends. The CDR3 spells CASSLWTDSKLTYEQYF. The DNA for the CDR3 is TGTGCCAGCAGTTTATGGACAGACAGTAAATTAACCTACGAGCAGTACTTC.